These 10 T cell receptor beta chains originate from one sample sequenced in a study of shared clonotypes between healthy human individuals. Sequencing was performed with immunoSEQ multiplex PCR; in TCRdb, only in-frame clones are kept and a portion is missing. The profile shows about 730,000 clones, 55% to 75% of them singletons. The sample was memory CD4+ T cells sorted from blood. Noted subset: CD45RA-negative fraction. These receptors all stem from a woman under 40 in good health.

Concerning this clone itself: Other DNA variants within this sample encode the same CDR3. The chain carries TRBV7-9 and TRBJ1-1; D unresolved. Trimming took off 0 bases at V and 1 base at J, with 3 bases between the two ends. The germline CDR1 and CDR2 sequences are SEHNR and FQNEAQ (reference sequence). The CDR3 is made up of 13 amino acids. Here the CDR3 DNA reads TGTGCCAGCAGCTTAGCTTGGAACACTGAAGCTTTCTTT. As protein: CASSLAWNTEAFF.

With regard to this clone: Other DNA sequences of this sample code for an identical CDR3. This chain joins TRBV2 and TRBJ1-2, with a tentative D call TRBD1 (5 bases). Germline V gene lookup returns CDR1 SNHLY and CDR2 FYNNEI. The CDR3 is 13 residues long. V lost 11 bases and J 4 bases, leaving 17 bases between the germline ends. The CDR3 nucleotides are TGTGCCGGGGGGACGGCTAAGGTCTATGGCTACACCTTC. Protein sequence: CAGGTAKVYGYTF.

V and J are TRBV28 and TRBJ1-2, with D unclear. Germline assignment: CDR1 MDHEN and CDR2 SYDVKM. CDR3 size: 15 residues. V shed 2 bases and J shed 1 base, with 11 bases lying between them. The CDR3 DNA is TGTGCCAGCAGTTTAGTCCGAGGTGTTAACTATGGCTACACCTTC. Residues: CASSLVRGVNYGYTF.

This chain links TRBV7-2 with TRBJ2-6; a weak D match, TRBD1 (6 bases). V was clipped by 4 bases and J by 0 bases, with 13 bases between them. This CDR3 comprises 17 residues. Germline V lookup: CDR1 SGHTA, CDR2 FQGNSA. The DNA for the CDR3 is TGTGCCAGCAGCTCGTGGCAGGGGAGCTCTGGGGCCAACGTCCTGACTTTC. It is translated as CASSSWQGSSGANVLTF.

The rearrangement uses TRBV28 and TRBJ2-1; D is perhaps TRBD1 or TRBD2 (6 bases each). The length of the CDR3 is 14 residues. Germline loops: CDR1 MDHEN, CDR2 SYDVKM. Trimming cost V 8 bases and J 2 bases, with 13 bases left between them. This CDR3 is CASSGADTYNEQFF. Here the CDR3 DNA reads TGTGCCAGCTCGGGGGCCGATACCTACAATGAGCAGTTCTTC.

This rearrangement joins TRBV19 to TRBJ2-1, with 7 bases that match TRBD2. V dropped 3 bases and J dropped 3; count of bases not matched to a gene: 5. The germline gives CDR1 LNHDA, CDR2 SQIVND (reference sequence). This CDR3 region has 15 residues. The CDR3 protein is CASSMIAGYYNEQFF. CDR3 DNA sequence: TGTGCCAGTAGTATGATAGCGGGCTACTACAATGAGCAGTTCTTC.

This clone was seen more than once but under ten times. V usage is TRBV2 and J usage is TRBJ1-1; D possibly corresponds to TRBD1 (5 bases). With 6 bases removed from V and 3 bases from J, the gap between germline ends came to 14 bases. The CDR3 contains 14 residues. Germline CDR1 and CDR2: SNHLY and FYNNEI. CDR3 sequence (DNA): TGTGCCAGCAGGGACAATGGGGGTTACACTGAAGCTTTCTTT. Translated, it gives CASRDNGGYTEAFF.

V gene TRBV28 combines with J gene TRBJ2-7; D not certain. Germline CDR1 is MDHEN and CDR2 is SYDVKM. V dropped 5 bases and J dropped 1 base, with 15 bases sitting between them. There are 15 residues in the CDR3. CDR3 residues: CASSPWTDPSYEQYF. The CDR3 nucleotides are TGTGCCAGCAGTCCTTGGACCGACCCGTCCTACGAGCAGTACTTC.

The chain recombines TRBV5-1 with TRBJ2-7; 7 nucleotides match TRBD2. Germline CDR1 and CDR2: SGHRS and YFSETQ. With 4 bases clipped from V and 6 bases from J, the junction kept 10 bases outside the gene matches. The CDR3 loop spans 14 amino acids. The chain's CDR3 is CASSVAGPGGEQYF. The CDR3 region has the DNA TGCGCCAGCAGCGTTGCCGGGCCGGGAGGCGAGCAGTACTTC.

CDR3 region: CASSLFTTSDEQFF. CDR3 nucleotide sequence: TGTGCCAGCAGCTTATTTACGACTAGCGATGAGCAGTTCTTC. The J gene is TRBJ2-1, the V gene TRBV11-3; TRBD2 aligns across 8 bases. The CDR3 is 14 residues long. V dropped 2 bases and J dropped 8; count of bases not matched to a gene: 5. In germline, CDR1 is SGHNT, CDR2 YENEEA.